The 6 T cell receptor beta chains below all came from one sample that was sequenced in a study of CD8 T cells in ankylosing spondylitis. TCRdb called the 5' RACE reads again in MiXCR, with one record for every CDR3 protein. This sample has around 450,000 distinct CDR3 sequences; around 26% occur once, and the top ten carry about 0.9%. Study-level points and caveats: Seemingly characteristic of ankylosing spondylitis blood was a TCR beta motif consisting of about 8 highly homologous variants.

Their antigens are not known. Sequencing was carried out using blood, either unsorted or a sorted T cell fraction (not recorded which). The receptors stem from a male donor with ankylosing spondylitis.

The chain is built from TRBV29-1 and TRBJ2-1, with 7 bases aligning to TRBD1. Germline CDR1 and CDR2: SQVTM and ANQGSEA. This CDR3 contains 14 residues. The trim removed 0 bases at V and 4 bases at J, leaving 3 bases unmatched. The CDR3 nucleotides read TGCAGCGTTGAAGACATGACAGGGTACAATGAGCAGTTCTTC. It translates to CSVEDMTGYNEQFF.

In DNA form, the CDR3 reads TGTGCCAGCAGCTTAGTTTCTCGAGCGGGAGACCAAGAGACCCAGTACTTC. It is translated as CASSLVSRAGDQETQYF. The genes are TRBV11-2 and TRBJ2-5; 8 bases agree with TRBD2. CDR1 SGHAT and CDR2 FQNNGV come from the germline V gene. With V trimmed by 1 base and J by 0 bases, 7 bases remained unmatched. The CDR3 has 17 residues.

V is TRBV7-9 and J is TRBJ2-1; the match to TRBD1 covers 7 bases. CDR1 and CDR2 (germline): SEHNR, FQNEAQ (reference sequence). This CDR3 has 14 amino acids. V lost 3 bases, J lost 5 bases, and 4 bases stayed unmatched. In nucleotides, the CDR3 is TGTGCCAGCAGCTTCTTTCAGGGGGACAATGAGCAGTTCTTC. Residues: CASSFFQGDNEQFF.

The rearrangement joins TRBV7-9 to TRBJ1-1, with no clear D. The CDR3 loop spans 14 amino acids. The V end was cut by 5 bases, the J end by 1 base, with 11 bases between. CDR1 SEHNR and CDR2 FQNEAQ come from the germline V gene (reference sequence). The DNA for the CDR3 is TGTGCCAGCAGCCCCCGAAGTCCGAACACTGAAGCTTTCTTT. This sequence encodes CASSPRSPNTEAFF.

The chain joins TRBV6-1 to TRBJ2-3; D gene unclear. V lost 6 bases, J lost 0 bases, and 10 bases lay in between. The germline V gene has CDR1 MNHNS and CDR2 SASEGT. This CDR3 is 14 amino acids long. The CDR3 coding sequence is TGTGCCAGCAGGGAGACGGCTAGCACAGATACGCAGTATTTT. Its protein product is CASRETASTDTQYF.

This chain joins TRBV20-1 and TRBJ1-4; D might be TRBD1 (5 bases). The germline CDR1 and CDR2 sequences are DFQATT and SNEGSKA (reference sequence). V lost 0 bases and J lost 2, with 13 bases in between. CDR3 length: 16 amino acids. The CDR3 loop is CSARDLRGMTNEKLFF. CDR3 DNA sequence: TGCAGTGCTAGAGATCTTCGGGGGATGACTAATGAAAAACTGTTTTTT.